Listed here are 10 T cell receptor beta chains from one sample, sequenced in a study of cytotoxic CD8 clonotypes in ibrutinib-treated CLL. Some clones are missing from TCRdb's copy, which holds only in-frame ones; the method was immunoSEQ multiplex PCR. The table records 50,000 or so clones, 75% to 90% of them present only once. Sequences were derived from PBMCs, sampled after 24 months of ibrutinib treatment. All receptors derive from a human donor with chronic lymphocytic leukemia.

The J gene is TRBJ1-2, the V gene TRBV6-5, with no clear D. The length of the CDR3 is 13 residues. Trimming removed 6 bases at V and 4 bases at J, with 12 bases between. The germline gives CDR1 MNHEY, CDR2 SVGAGI. The CDR3 is CASSLSLSYGYTF. The CDR3 nucleotides are TGTGCCAGCAGCCTTAGCCTTTCCTATGGCTACACCTTC.

The genes are TRBV30 and TRBJ2-2; 9 bases align to TRBD2. Germline V lookup: CDR1 GTSNPN, CDR2 SVGIG (reference sequence). The CDR3 covers 15 residues. J gave up 4 bases and V 3 bases, and 6 bases lay outside the gene matches. CDR3 in DNA: TGTGCCTGGAGCTTAGCGGGAGTAGGCACCGGGGAGCTGTTTTTT. Amino acid sequence: CAWSLAGVGTGELFF.

This clone was detected once. The J gene is TRBJ1-5, the V gene TRBV7-2; tentative D call: TRBD1 (5 bases). Trimming left V 5 bases short and J 7 bases short, with 15 bases between. The CDR3 has 14 residues. Germline-derived CDR1 and CDR2 are SGHTA and FQGNSA. The CDR3 sequence: CASSQYGAEQPQHF. Here the CDR3 DNA reads TGTGCCAGCAGCCAGTATGGGGCGGAACAGCCCCAGCATTTT.

V and J are TRBV5-8 and TRBJ1-5; D perhaps matches TRBD1 (5 bases). The CDR3 consists of 15 residues. Between the trimmed V and J ends, which lost 0 bases and 2 bases, there was a span of 9 bases. Looked up from germline, CDR1 is SGHTS and CDR2 is YDEGEE. CDR3 amino acids: CASSLAGDRNQPQHF. The CDR3 nucleotides are TGTGCCAGCAGCTTGGCCGGGGACCGCAATCAGCCCCAGCATTTT. The full variable domain, rest sourced from reference TRBV5-8 and TRBJ1-5, is EAGVTQSPTHLIKTRGQQATLRCSPISGHTSVYWYQQALGLGLQFLLWYDEGEERNRGNFPPRFSGRQFPNYSSELNVNALELEDSALYLCASSLAGDRNQPQHFGDGTRLSIL.

The chain links TRBV27 to TRBJ2-7; 8 positions match TRBD1. The CDR3 has 15 residues. The ends lost 2 bases at V and 4 bases at J; junction bases unmatched: 7. Germline values: CDR1 MNHEY, CDR2 SMNVEV (reference sequence). The CDR3 loop reads CASSLNGQGKYEQYF. The CDR3 nucleotides are TGTGCCAGCAGTTTAAATGGACAGGGAAAATACGAGCAGTACTTC.

V gene TRBV18 combines with J gene TRBJ2-1, with TRBD2 matching over 10 bases. Germline-derived CDR1 and CDR2 are KGHSH and LQKENI. The CDR3 is 14 residues long. V gave up 2 bases and J gave up 7 bases; unmatched junction bases: 2. The CDR3: CASSPASGSNEQFF. CDR3 bases: TGTGCCAGCTCACCAGCTAGCGGGAGTAATGAGCAGTTCTTC.

V gene TRBV10-1 combines with J gene TRBJ1-5; D call uncertain. The CDR3 length is 13 residues. Deletions cut 6 bases from V and 4 bases from J, with 10 bases between. Looked up from germline, CDR1 is WNHNN and CDR2 is SYGVQD (reference sequence). CDR3 DNA: TGCGCCAGCAGCGAGGGTCGTAATCAGCCCCAGCATTTT. Protein: CASSEGRNQPQHF.

The chain recombines TRBV5-8 with TRBJ2-3; 12 bases map to TRBD2. Germline loops: CDR1 SGHTS, CDR2 YDEGEE. Unmatched junction bases numbered 6, after V lost 4 bases and J lost 3 bases. CDR3 length: 16 residues. The CDR3 sequence is CASSRGLAGTTDTQYF. In DNA form, the CDR3 reads TGTGCCAGCAGCCGCGGACTAGCGGGGACAACAGATACGCAGTATTTT.

The gene calls are TRBV25-1 and TRBJ1-5, with unresolved D. Trimming cost V 2 bases and J 1 base, with 6 bases left between them. CDR1 MGHDK and CDR2 SYGVNS come from the germline V gene. The CDR3 has 14 residues. CDR3 coding DNA: TGTGCCAGCAGTGAAGCAGGAAGCAATCAGCCCCAGCATTTT. It translates to CASSEAGSNQPQHF. Filled out from reference TRBV25-1 and TRBJ1-5, the complete variable domain reads EADIYQTPRYLVIGTGKKITLECSQTMGHDKMYWYQQDPGMELHLIHYSYGVNSTEKGDLSSESTVSRIRTEHFPLTLESARPSHTSQYLCASSEAGSNQPQHFGDGTRLSIL.

This clone is a singleton in its sample. The chain joins TRBV5-1 to TRBJ1-2; 9 bases are a match to TRBD1. The CDR3 contains 16 residues. V lost 4 bases to trimming and J lost 5 bases; unmatched junction nucleotides: 12. Germline lookup yields CDR1 SGHRS and CDR2 YFSETQ. As DNA, the CDR3 is TGCGCCAGCAGCCCTCTGAGCCGGGACAGGGATTATGGCTACACCTTC. Translating gives CASSPLSRDRDYGYTF.